Below, one T cell receptor beta chain is given with its context. The table came from immunoSEQ multiplex PCR; TCRdb's copy has only in-frame clones and leaves some out. This sample has about 1 million clones; about 75% occur once, and the top ten carry about 1.5%. The data derive from a study of shared clonotypes between healthy human individuals. Study at large: The donor group consisted of two women and three men, aged 18 to 49.

The CDR3 totals 16 residues. In germline, CDR1 is GTSNPN, CDR2 SVGIG (reference sequence). The junction had 3 bases not matched to a gene; V was cut back by 0 bases and J by 0 bases. The sequenced material came from memory CD4+ T cells sorted from blood. Subset here: CD45RA-negative fraction. V gene TRBV30 combines with J gene TRBJ2-2, with 8 bases lining up with TRBD1. The origin of this receptor is a man between 18 and 29 years old in good health. The CDR3: CAWSVRTGTNTGELFF. The DNA of the CDR3 is TGTGCCTGGAGTGTAAGGACAGGGACGAACACCGGGGAGCTGTTTTTT. The entire variable domain, with the rest obtained from reference TRBV30 and TRBJ2-2, is as follows: SQTIHQWPATLVQPVGSPLSLECTVEGTSNPNLYWYRQAAGRGLQLLFYSVGIGQISSEVPQNLSASRPQDRQFILSSKKLLLSDSGFYLCAWSVRTGTNTGELFFGEGSRLTVL.